This T cell receptor beta chain was sequenced during a study of PD-L1 blockade in urothelial cancer. Across the whole study: Across blood samples, T cells had a median count of about 140,000.

V was trimmed by 4 bases and J by 1 base, leaving 8 bases between them. In germline, CDR1 is SGHRS, CDR2 YFSETQ. The CDR3 extends over 14 amino acids. Study-wide results and caveats: In blood at 3 weeks, tumor-associated clones expanded more among patients with durable benefit. Below-median pretreatment blood TCR clonality predicted better survival.

As for this clone: No antigen is known for it.

Each PCR contained spiked-in synthetic TCR analog templates. Measured with immunoSEQ multiplex PCR; TCRdb has only the in-frame clones, and not every one. The sample has about 80,000 clones, around 90% seen once. This chain connects TRBV5-1 to TRBJ2-2, with D possibly TRBD2 on 5 matching bases. This clonotype was sampled from a woman in her 70s with urothelial cancer. This sample comprised PBMCs, obtained around atezolizumab (anti-PD-L1) treatment. Here the CDR3 DNA reads TGCGCCAGCAGCCCTGCGGGGAACACCGGGGAGCTGTTTTTT. Translated: CASSPAGNTGELFF.